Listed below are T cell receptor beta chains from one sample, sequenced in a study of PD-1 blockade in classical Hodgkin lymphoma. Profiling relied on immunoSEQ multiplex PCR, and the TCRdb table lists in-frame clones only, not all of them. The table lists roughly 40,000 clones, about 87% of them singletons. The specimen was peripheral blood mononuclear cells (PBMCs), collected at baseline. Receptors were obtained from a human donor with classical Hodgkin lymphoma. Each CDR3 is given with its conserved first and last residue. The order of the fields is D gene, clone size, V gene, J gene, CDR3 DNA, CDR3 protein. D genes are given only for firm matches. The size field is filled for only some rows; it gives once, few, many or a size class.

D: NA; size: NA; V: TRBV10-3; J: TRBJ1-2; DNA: TGTGCCACACGCATCTCTACGGGCATTCTTGGCTACACCTTC; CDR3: CATRISTGILGYTF
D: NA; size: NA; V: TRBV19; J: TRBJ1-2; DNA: TGTGCCAGTAGTATAGTAGGCAGAGGGACTGGCTACACCTTC; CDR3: CASSIVGRGTGYTF
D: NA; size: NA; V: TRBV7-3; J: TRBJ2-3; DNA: TGTGCCAGCAGTCGTCGTATGGGGCAAGATACGCAGTATTTT; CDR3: CASSRRMGQDTQYF
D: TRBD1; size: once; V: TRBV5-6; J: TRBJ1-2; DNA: TGTGCCAGCAGCCCGACAGGGGACTATAGCGGCTACACCTTC; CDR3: CASSPTGDYSGYTF
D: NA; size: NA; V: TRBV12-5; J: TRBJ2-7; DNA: TGTGCTAGTGGTTTGAATCGGGGAACGAGCTCCTACGAGCAGTACTTC; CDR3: CASGLNRGTSSYEQYF
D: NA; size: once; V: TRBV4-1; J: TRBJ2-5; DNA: TGCGCCAGCAGCCAAGATGTCCGGGGTCAGGAGACCCAGTACTTC; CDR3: CASSQDVRGQETQYF
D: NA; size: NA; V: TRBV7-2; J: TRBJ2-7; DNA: TGTGCCAGCAGCCCGCTAGCGCGGTCCTACGAGCAGTACTTC; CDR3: CASSPLARSYEQYF
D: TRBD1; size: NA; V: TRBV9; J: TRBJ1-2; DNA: TGTGCCAGCAGCCGACAGGGTCGGGAATACACCTTC; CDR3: CASSRQGREYTF
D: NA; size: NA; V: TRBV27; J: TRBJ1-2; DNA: TGTGCCAGCAGTTTAGGGGCGGCGGGCTATGGCTACACCTTC; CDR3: CASSLGAAGYGYTF
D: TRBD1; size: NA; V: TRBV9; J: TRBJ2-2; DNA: TGTGCCAGCAGCGGACAGGGGGCTATTGGTACCGGGGAGCTGTTTTTT; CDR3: CASSGQGAIGTGELFF
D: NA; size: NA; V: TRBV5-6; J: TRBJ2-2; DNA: TGTGCCAGCAGCTTGGTGGGGCGCGTTGACGGGGAGCTGTTTTTT; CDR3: CASSLVGRVDGELFF
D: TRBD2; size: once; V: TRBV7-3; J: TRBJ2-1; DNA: TGTGCCAGCAGCTTAAGGTCTAGCGGGAGGAAAAACAATGAGCAGTTCTTC; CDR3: CASSLRSSGRKNNEQFF
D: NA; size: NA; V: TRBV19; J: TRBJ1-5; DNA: TGTGCCAGTAGTATGTCACATTTTCTTCAGCCCCAGCATTTT; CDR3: CASSMSHFLQPQHF
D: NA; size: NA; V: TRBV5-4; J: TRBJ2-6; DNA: TGTGCCAGCAGCTCCAGCAGGGAGAGGGCTTCTGGGGCCAACGTCCTGACTTTC; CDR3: CASSSSRERASGANVLTF
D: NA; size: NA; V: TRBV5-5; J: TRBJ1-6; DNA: TGTGCCAGCAGCTGGGGGGGAGGCGTTAATTCACCCCTCCACTTT; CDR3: CASSWGGGVNSPLHF
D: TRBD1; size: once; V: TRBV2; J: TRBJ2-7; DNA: TGTGCCAGCAGTAAGGACAGGGTAGGGGATAGGGAGCAGTACTTC; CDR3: CASSKDRVGDREQYF